Listed here are 10 T cell receptor beta chains from one sample, sequenced in a study of OX40 agonist ivuxolimab in advanced cancers. TCRdb's copy holds only in-frame clones and misses some; the assay was immunoSEQ multiplex PCR. Of around 74,000 clones detected, around 86% appear once; the ten largest clones hold 0.6% to 0.8%. The sequencing used CD4+ or CD8+ T cells sorted from blood, collected in a trial of the OX40 agonist ivuxolimab. The receptors stem from an adult with an advanced solid tumor such as melanoma, head and neck, liver or kidney cancer.

The chain combines TRBV30 with TRBJ2-3; 7 nucleotides match TRBD1. Trimming cost V 2 bases and J 6 bases; bases outside gene matches: 8. This CDR3 region has 14 residues. Germline lookup yields CDR1 GTSNPN and CDR2 SVGIG (reference sequence). This CDR3 reads CAWSRQGGLDTQYF. The CDR3 coding sequence is TGTGCCTGGAGTAGACAGGGTGGGTTGGATACGCAGTATTTT. Drawing the rest from reference TRBV30 and TRBJ2-3, the complete variable domain is SQTIHQWPATLVQPVGSPLSLECTVEGTSNPNLYWYRQAAGRGLQLLFYSVGIGQISSEVPQNLSASRPQDRQFILSSKKLLLSDSGFYLCAWSRQGGLDTQYFGPGTRLTVL.

This clone appeared a few times. V and J are TRBV18 and TRBJ1-4; D perhaps matches TRBD1 (6 bases). Per germline, CDR1 KGHSH and CDR2 LQKENI. V gave up 0 bases and J gave up 8 bases, with 16 bases separating them. The CDR3 has 16 residues. The CDR3 bases are TGTGCCAGCTCACCACCTCAGGGGCGGGCAGGGGAAAAACTGTTTTTT. Protein sequence: CASSPPQGRAGEKLFF.

Worth noting for this clone: The limits of the CDR3 on the DNA are not certain, so only TCRdb's listed CDR3 is given. The chain couples TRBV5-6 to TRBJ2-7; the table calls TRBD1, which could not be checked here. Germline V CDR1 and CDR2: SGHDT, YYEEEE. The CDR3 is 12 amino acids long, termini counted. CDR3 loop: CASSLVGTGNYF.

V gene TRBV11-1 combines with J gene TRBJ1-2; 9 nucleotides agree with TRBD1. CDR3 length: 14 amino acids. V was clipped by 5 bases and J by 8 bases; unmatched bases: 9. Per the germline V gene, CDR1 is SGHAT and CDR2 is FQDESV (reference sequence). CDR3 nucleotides: TGTGCCAGCAGCCCAAGGACAGGGGTGGACGGCTACACCTTC. Translating gives CASSPRTGVDGYTF.

The V and J genes are TRBV13 and TRBJ2-6; weak D call: TRBD1 (5 bases). The CDR3 is 17 residues long. Germline CDR1 and CDR2: PRHDT and FYEKMQ (reference sequence). Trimming took off 1 base at V and 0 bases at J, with 10 bases between the two ends. This chain's CDR3 is CASSLVRTSSGANVLTF. As DNA, the CDR3 is TGTGCCAGCAGCTTAGTTAGGACAAGCTCTGGGGCCAACGTCCTGACTTTC.

This sequence joins TRBV18 and TRBJ2-5; D might be TRBD2 (6 bases). V dropped 1 base and J dropped 2 bases, with 11 bases sitting between them. The CDR3 loop spans 15 amino acids. Germline CDR1 reads KGHSH; CDR2 reads LQKENI. CDR3: CASSPQGLGQETQYF. The CDR3 DNA reads TGTGCCAGCTCACCACAGGGACTCGGGCAAGAGACCCAGTACTTC.

The V and J genes are TRBV19 and TRBJ2-2, with D perhaps TRBD2 (6 bases). Germline values: CDR1 LNHDA, CDR2 SQIVND (reference sequence). The CDR3 spans 22 residues. V lost 7 bases to trimming and J lost 3 bases, with 36 bases between them. CDR3 in amino acids: CASTFLVAGRGGQRSHTGELFF. Written as DNA, the CDR3 is TGTGCCAGTACTTTTTTGGTGGCAGGGCGGGGTGGCCAGAGATCGCACACCGGGGAGCTGTTTTTT. Combining the CDR3 with reference TRBV19 and TRBJ2-2 gives the whole variable domain DGGITQSPKYLFRKEGQNVTLSCEQNLNHDAMYWYRQDPGQGLRLIYYSQIVNDFQKGDIAEGYSVSREKKESFPLTVTSAQKNPTAFYLCASTFLVAGRGGQRSHTGELFFGEGSRLTVL.

The chain employs TRBV9 and TRBJ2-5; tentative D call: TRBD2 (5 bases). V lost 4 bases and J 1 base, leaving 23 bases between the germline ends. The germline V gene has CDR1 SGDLS and CDR2 YYNGEE. The CDR3 is 18 amino acids. CDR3 protein: CASSSPRGRSNPQETQYF. CDR3 bases: TGTGCCAGCAGCTCCCCCCGGGGTAGGTCTAATCCCCAAGAGACCCAGTACTTC.

This chain connects TRBV12-2 to TRBJ2-5; the DNA was not compared with TRBD2, the D call given in the table. TRBV12-2 is a pseudogene segment. The CDR3 has 19 amino acids. CDR3 loop: CASRSRESTHCSGEETQYF. In DNA, the CDR3 is TGTGCAAGTCGCTCTCGGGAGTCCACCCACTGCTCCGGAGAGGAGACCCAGTACTTC.

The CDR3 DNA reads as TGTGCCAGCAGCTTGCAAGCGGGGGGTCCGGGACTGTTTTTT. Amino acids: CASSLQAGGPGLFF. The genes are TRBV5-5 and TRBJ2-2; TRBD2 aligns across 9 bases. The CDR3 totals 14 residues. The V segment lost 1 base and the J segment 14 bases; nucleotides outside the gene matches: 9. CDR1 SGHKS and CDR2 YYEKEE come from the germline V gene (reference sequence).